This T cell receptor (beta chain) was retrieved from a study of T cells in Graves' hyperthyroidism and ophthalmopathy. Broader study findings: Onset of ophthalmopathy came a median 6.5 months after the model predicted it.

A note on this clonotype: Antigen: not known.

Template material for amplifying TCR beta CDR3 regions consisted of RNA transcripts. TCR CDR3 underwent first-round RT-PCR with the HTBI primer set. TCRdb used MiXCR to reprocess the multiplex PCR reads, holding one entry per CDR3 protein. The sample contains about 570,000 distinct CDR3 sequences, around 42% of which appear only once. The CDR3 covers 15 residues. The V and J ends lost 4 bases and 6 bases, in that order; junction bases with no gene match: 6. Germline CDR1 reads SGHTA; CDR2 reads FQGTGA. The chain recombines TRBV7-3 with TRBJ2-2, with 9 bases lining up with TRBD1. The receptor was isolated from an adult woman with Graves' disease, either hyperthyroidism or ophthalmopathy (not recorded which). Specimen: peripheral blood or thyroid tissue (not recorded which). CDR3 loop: CASSWDRAVPGELFF. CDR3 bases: TGTGCCAGCAGCTGGGACAGGGCCGTTCCCGGGGAGCTGTTTTTT. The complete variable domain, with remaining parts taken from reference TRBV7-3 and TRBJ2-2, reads GAGVSQTPSNKVTEKGKYVELRCDPISGHTALYWYRQSLGQGPEFLIYFQGTGAADDSGLPNDRFFAVRPEGSVSTLKIQRTERGDSAVYLCASSWDRAVPGELFFGEGSRLTVL.